A selection of T cell receptor beta chains follows, all from one sample in a study of somatic mutations in cytotoxic T cells in rheumatoid arthritis. TCRdb's table, derived via immunoSEQ multiplex PCR, lists solely in-frame clones and lacks some. Of some 12,000 clones listed, 80% are singletons. Sequencing was done on a sample of CD8+ T cells sorted from blood. The receptors stem from a man between 45 and 60 years old in good health. The CDR3 runs from the conserved cysteine through the conserved F or W.

>TRBV2|14|TRBJ1-2
CASSDSTGNYGYTF
>TRBV28|14|TRBJ2-7
CASSLSQGPHEQYF
>TRBV7-2|16|TRBJ2-2
CASSLIAGGPTGELFF
>TRBV7-9|13|TRBJ2-5
CASSSKSRGTQYF
>TRBV6-1|13|TRBJ1-1
CASNVEGVTEAFF
>TRBV7-9|18|TRBJ1-2
CASSGRQSSTNTNYGYTF
>TRBV27|12|TRBJ1-1
CASSSYNTEAFF
>TRBV2|19|TRBJ2-2
CASSDTSPGTAYYTGELFF
>TRBV5-1|17|TRBJ1-4
CASSLDGRGRANEKLFF
>TRBV5-6|13|TRBJ1-4
CASSLGRGQKLFF
>TRBV6-5|13|TRBJ2-1
CASSSTGTDEQFF
>TRBV18|15|TRBJ1-2
CASSPPLSGNYGYTF
>TRBV7-9|14|TRBJ2-5
CASSRRGGKETQYF
>TRBV18|14|TRBJ1-1
CASSPQLGNTEAFF
>TRBV15|13|TRBJ1-1
CATTERKGTEAFF
>TRBV5-4|17|TRBJ2-2
CASSQDSLFFVTGELFF
>TRBV27|15|TRBJ2-1
CASSSVAGPYNEQFF
>TRBV5-4|18|TRBJ1-2
CASSPGPAGTGGWNGYTF
>TRBV5-6|14|TRBJ2-7
CASSLRGELYEQYF
>TRBV5-5|16|TRBJ1-3
CASSLGAIPSGNTIYF
>TRBV7-9|16|TRBJ1-2
CASSSPASFANYGYTF
>TRBV6-5|15|TRBJ1-2
CAGSTKGLPLYGYTF
>TRBV13|16|TRBJ2-1
CASSLGLGGPYNEQFF
>TRBV30|12|TRBJ1-3
CAWGQAGNTIYF
>TRBV27|14|TRBJ2-7
CASSLGLSPYEQYF
>TRBV27|17|TRBJ2-3
CASSRVWRGRGTDTQYF
>TRBV19|13|TRBJ1-1
CASSINRATEAFF
>TRBV27|15|TRBJ1-2
CASSLGRGFRYGYTF
>TRBV30|15|TRBJ2-3
CAWAAGTLSTDTQYF
>TRBV6-5|14|TRBJ2-2
CASSLDSYTGELFF
>TRBV6-6|14|TRBJ1-1
CASLGGGVNTEAFF
>TRBV6-5|14|TRBJ1-2
CASSYNPDNYGYTF
>TRBV28|15|TRBJ2-3
CASSLLAGGTDTQYF
>TRBV29-1|13|TRBJ1-2
CSAEGLLGQDYTF
>TRBV5-6|15|TRBJ1-1
CASSHAGRQGSEAFF
>TRBV30|13|TRBJ2-7
CAWSDGGPYEQYF
>TRBV27|16|TRBJ2-5
CASAGLAGGIQETQYF
>TRBV7-3|19|TRBJ2-1
CASSLIGGGRAGSYNEQFF
>TRBV27|14|TRBJ2-5
CASSLIKAAETQYF
>TRBV5-5|14|TRBJ1-5
CASSSRPANQPQHF
>TRBV6-1|13|TRBJ1-1
CASSERENTEAFF
>TRBV7-9|16|TRBJ1-4
CASSLTGGGPIEKLFF
>TRBV6-5|13|TRBJ1-2
CASSPGGVDGYTF
>TRBV5-6|14|TRBJ2-2
CASSFTAGTGELFF
>TRBV11-3|14|TRBJ2-1
CASSPTGEADEQFF
>TRBV11-3|13|TRBJ2-7
CASSLVVGYEQYF
>TRBV2|12|TRBJ1-1
CASSEGIPEAFF
>TRBV15|14|TRBJ2-6
CATIESSGANVLTF
>TRBV12-5|13|TRBJ2-3
CASGPSGTDTQYF
>TRBV7-8|12|TRBJ2-2
CASSSGGGELFF
>TRBV18|15|TRBJ2-7
CASSPASGQGEGQYF
>TRBV12-5|15|TRBJ2-3
CASSSGTGHTDTQYF
>TRBV25-1|14|TRBJ2-1
CASSVLAGVYEQFF
>TRBV4-1|15|TRBJ2-3
CVSSEAGRGADTQYF
>TRBV28|14|TRBJ1-2
CASSLSGVYYGYTF
>TRBV10-3|15|TRBJ2-7
CAISGPIGLGGEQYF
>TRBV7-9|19|TRBJ2-1
CASSLDGLALGASYNEQFF
>TRBV5-8|14|TRBJ2-3
CASSWISSTDTQYF